This T cell receptor beta chain appears in the sequencing data of a study of CD8 T cells in ankylosing spondylitis (TCRdb year 2017). Concerning the study at large: The study profiled T cell receptor beta repertoires in healthy donors and ankylosing spondylitis patients to find disease-linked TCR variants. The whole study cohort included 85 to 120 healthy donors and 25 ankylosing spondylitis patients. Peripheral blood samples were taken, and synovial fluid was additionally collected from ankylosing spondylitis patients. The study at large found these results: Some TCR beta motif variants had previously been reported in synovial fluid and blood of reactive arthritis patients, which suggested common disease-initiation mechanisms. A TCR beta motif made up of roughly eight highly homologous amino acid variants appeared to be characteristic of blood from ankylosing spondylitis patients. According to the report, matched synovial fluid samples from ankylosing spondylitis patients were significantly enriched for the disease-linked clones. A CD8+ phenotype was shown by the disease-linked clones, which were found at relatively low frequencies in peripheral blood.

In its sample, this clonotype was seen a few times. It has no known antigen specificity. No much larger clone is present one base from it, and per-base qualities are unavailable. The cysteine opens and the phenylalanine closes a CDR3 of 16 amino acids. The kept DNA is CDR3 alone, 48 bases in frame from the first base. V is cut by 4 bases and J by 1 base, and the space between the germline ends is 15 bases. The germline V gene sets CDR1 to KGHDR and CDR2 to SFDVKD. Sequencing instrument: Illumina HiSeq 2500. Quantitative 5'-RACE with molecular barcodes was the method used to prepare the TCR beta libraries. The authors processed their data as follows. To identify disease-linked TCR variants, a new computational method was used, one built on a probabilistic model of VDJ rearrangement. TCRdb itself trimmed the public reads at Q25 with fastp, ran MiXCR and retained productive beta chains. When rows share a CDR3 protein, they turn into one entry using the most common DNA and genes. The V and J calls were determined by TCRdb, not by the authors. The sample table records about 460,000 distinct CDR3 sequences; approximately 5.3% of these occur just once. The leading ten clones occupy around 3.4% of the sample.

The origin of this receptor is a male donor with ankylosing spondylitis. The chain links TRBV24-1 with TRBJ2-5; the D gene is perhaps TRBD1, from 5 matching bases. The sample taken for sequencing was blood, either unsorted or a sorted T cell fraction (not recorded which). The DNA sequence reads TGTGCCACCAGTGAGGGCCTTAGGGGCGCCCAAGAGACCCAGTACTTC. Its protein is CATSEGLRGAQETQYF.